This TCR beta chain is drawn from a study of post-analysis software for immune sequencing data. Study summary: The patients showed relapsing-remitting, secondary progressive and progressive-relapsing multiple sclerosis courses.

Remarks on this clonotype: Its antigen is not identified. The junction differs from germline at one of its ends, possibly a read error.

cDNA libraries of TCR beta carried unique molecular identifiers. A single record per CDR3 protein comes from TCRdb applying MiXCR to the PCR reads. This table holds 380,000 or so distinct CDR3 sequences, around 37% found once. General study findings and limits: Several TRBV segments were more frequent in patients than controls; TRBV5-6, TRBV5-1 and TRBV20-1 belonged to this group. Multiple sclerosis was associated with a significant reduction in normalized Chao1 diversity relative to controls.

Per the germline V gene, CDR1 is SGHDT and CDR2 is YYEEEE. The CDR3 extends over 14 amino acids. Specimen: blood. J is TRBJ2-7 and V is TRBV5-6, with a weak D call TRBD2 (5 bases). The receptor was isolated from a girl aged 5 to 17 with multiple sclerosis. The CDR3 loop reads CTSSRREGSYEQYF. CDR3 bases: TGCACCAGCAGCCGGAGAGAGGGTTCCTACGAGCAGTACTTC.